Given below is one TCR beta chain in context. As yet, its antigen is unknown. The data are from a study of shared clonotypes between healthy human individuals. Across the study: Each donor had three CD4 naive, three CD4 memory, two CD8 naive and one CD8 memory plate.

Deep-level assay runs were performed. Produced via immunoSEQ multiplex PCR; TCRdb's table is partial and in-frame only. The table shows around 1 million clones, with less than 85% occurring only once. The CDR3 is 19 amino acids. V lost 0 bases to trimming and J lost 11 bases; unmatched junction nucleotides: 20. Germline lookup yields CDR1 MGHRA and CDR2 YSYEKL. Whole-study findings and limits: Non-shared clonotypes had lower generation probabilities than clonotypes shared by all four sorted-subset donors.

This receptor was obtained from a man aged 18 to 29 in good health. The V gene is TRBV4-1, the J gene TRBJ2-5, with 11 bases identical to TRBD1. The sequenced sample was memory CD4+ T cells sorted from blood. Subset of the sample: CD45RA-negative fraction. The CDR3 sequence: CASSQDRPLPGQGVGEQYF. CDR3 sequence (DNA): TGCGCCAGCAGCCAAGATCGCCCTTTACCGGGACAGGGGGTGGGTGAGCAGTACTTC.